This T cell receptor (beta chain) was found in a study of blood T cell repertoires in COVID-19. The overall study: Both acute and convalescent COVID-19 samples were obtained from the United States, Italy and Spain. Sources were T cells, B-cell-depleted T cells, or PBMCs; the material itself was cDNA or gDNA.

In this sample, this clone turned up once. Produced via immunoSEQ multiplex PCR; TCRdb's table is partial and in-frame only. The sample has about 320,000 clones; 65% to 90% are singletons. V dropped 6 bases and J dropped 5; count of bases not matched to a gene: 6. This CDR3 is 13 amino acids long. The chain links TRBV12-3 or TRBV12-4 to TRBJ1-2, with 7 bases fitting TRBD1. This TCR came from a human donor in a cohort sampled during active COVID-19. Input material: peripheral blood. The CDR3 spells CASSLKTGYGYTF. The CDR3 bases are TGTGCCAGCAGCCTTAAGACAGGGTATGGCTACACCTTC.